The rows below give T cell receptor beta chains drawn from one sample of a study of patients and donors after allogeneic stem cell transplantation. TCRdb reprocessed the RT-PCR reads with MiXCR, giving one entry per CDR3 protein. The table records about 200,000 distinct CDR3 sequences, around 40% of them present only once. What was sequenced was blood, either unsorted or a sorted T cell fraction (not recorded which). Receptors were obtained from a human donor who was either an allogeneic HSCT recipient or a stem cell or donor lymphocyte infusion donor (not recorded which). It is not recorded whose cells these are; they may come from a transplant donor. Both conserved end residues are part of each CDR3. The D gene is left open where the match is weak. The listing skips clone size in some rows; elsewhere it reads once, few, many or a size class.

cdr3_aa: CASSLGPTRSYNSPLHF
cdr3_nt: TGTGCCAGCAGCTTAGGGCCGACGCGCTCCTATAATTCACCCCTCCACTTT
j_call: TRBJ1-6
clone_size: -
v_call: TRBV11-2
d_call: -

cdr3_aa: CSVVRGDYGYTF
cdr3_nt: TGCAGCGTTGTACGGGGGGACTATGGCTACACCTTC
j_call: TRBJ1-2
clone_size: -
v_call: TRBV29-1
d_call: -

cdr3_aa: CASSSSGTGAYEQYF
cdr3_nt: TGCGCCAGCAGCTCGTCCGGGACAGGGGCCTACGAGCAGTACTTC
j_call: TRBJ2-7
clone_size: few
v_call: TRBV5-1
d_call: TRBD1

cdr3_aa: CASSVRGGFNTDTQYF
cdr3_nt: TGTGCCAGCAGTGTCCGCGGGGGGTTCAACACAGATACGCAGTATTTT
j_call: TRBJ2-3
clone_size: few
v_call: TRBV6-2/TRBV6-3
d_call: TRBD2

cdr3_aa: CASTFQGWETQYF
cdr3_nt: TGCGCCAGCACCTTTCAGGGCTGGGAGACCCAGTACTTC
j_call: TRBJ2-5
clone_size: -
v_call: TRBV5-1
d_call: -

cdr3_aa: CAISESTPGANVLTF
cdr3_nt: TGTGCCATCAGTGAGTCGACTCCTGGGGCCAACGTCCTGACTTTC
j_call: TRBJ2-6
clone_size: -
v_call: TRBV10-3
d_call: -

cdr3_aa: CSVEAGSTDTQYF
cdr3_nt: TGCAGCGTTGAAGCGGGGAGCACAGATACGCAGTATTTT
j_call: TRBJ2-3
clone_size: once
v_call: TRBV29-1
d_call: -

cdr3_aa: CAIRGTERDGYTF
cdr3_nt: TGTGCCATCAGGGGGACGGAGAGGGATGGCTACACCTTC
j_call: TRBJ1-2
clone_size: -
v_call: TRBV10-3
d_call: -

cdr3_aa: CAISESQAPYEQYF
cdr3_nt: TGTGCCATCAGTGAGTCACAGGCACCCTACGAGCAGTACTTC
j_call: TRBJ2-7
clone_size: -
v_call: TRBV10-3
d_call: -

cdr3_aa: CASSSGTSGFNEQFF
cdr3_nt: TGTGCCAGCAGTTCCGGGACTAGCGGGTTTAATGAGCAGTTCTTC
j_call: TRBJ2-1
clone_size: once
v_call: TRBV12-3/TRBV12-4
d_call: TRBD2

cdr3_aa: CASRSGATNEKLFF
cdr3_nt: TGCGCCAGCAGGAGCGGTGCAACTAATGAAAAACTGTTTTTT
j_call: TRBJ1-4
clone_size: few
v_call: TRBV5-1
d_call: -

cdr3_aa: CASSPWDRGTGELFF
cdr3_nt: TGCGCCAGCAGCCCCTGGGACAGAGGCACCGGGGAGCTGTTTTTT
j_call: TRBJ2-2
clone_size: -
v_call: TRBV5-1
d_call: TRBD1

cdr3_aa: CSSRMDTQYF
cdr3_nt: TGCAGCTCTCGGATGGATACGCAGTATTTT
j_call: TRBJ2-3
clone_size: -
v_call: TRBV29-1
d_call: -

cdr3_aa: CSAAGTGGNEQYF
cdr3_nt: TGCAGTGCTGCCGGGACAGGGGGTAACGAGCAGTACTTC
j_call: TRBJ2-7
clone_size: -
v_call: TRBV20-1
d_call: TRBD1

cdr3_aa: CASSFNQGRSYEQYF
cdr3_nt: TGTGCCAGCAGTTTTAATCAGGGCCGCTCCTACGAGCAGTACTTC
j_call: TRBJ2-7
clone_size: few
v_call: TRBV28
d_call: -

cdr3_aa: CASSLRQKEEVEKLFF
cdr3_nt: TGTGCCAGCAGCTTAAGGCAAAAGGAAGAAGTGGAAAAACTGTTTTTT
j_call: TRBJ1-4
clone_size: -
v_call: TRBV7-9
d_call: -

cdr3_aa: CASSPQLATQETQYF
cdr3_nt: TGTGCCAGCTCACCACAGCTAGCGACCCAAGAGACCCAGTACTTC
j_call: TRBJ2-5
clone_size: -
v_call: TRBV18
d_call: -

cdr3_aa: CASSDTRRTEAFF
cdr3_nt: TGTGCCAGCAGTGACACTCGGCGGACTGAAGCTTTCTTT
j_call: TRBJ1-1
clone_size: few
v_call: TRBV2
d_call: -

cdr3_aa: CASRTTGVYGYTF
cdr3_nt: TGTGCCAGCCGCACAACAGGGGTCTATGGCTACACCTTC
j_call: TRBJ1-2
clone_size: few
v_call: TRBV27
d_call: TRBD1

cdr3_aa: CASSTEDRVYGYTF
cdr3_nt: TGTGCCAGCAGTACCGAAGACAGGGTTTATGGCTACACCTTC
j_call: TRBJ1-2
clone_size: -
v_call: TRBV6-6
d_call: TRBD1

cdr3_aa: CASSPVGMTEAFF
cdr3_nt: TGTGCCAGCAGCCCTGTGGGGATGACTGAAGCTTTCTTT
j_call: TRBJ1-1
clone_size: -
v_call: TRBV7-3
d_call: -

cdr3_aa: CAISRDRGTGYTF
cdr3_nt: TGTGCCATCAGCAGAGACAGGGGGACTGGCTACACCTTC
j_call: TRBJ1-2
clone_size: many
v_call: TRBV10-3
d_call: TRBD1